This T cell receptor beta chain is from a study of T cells after yellow fever vaccination. Study-level points and caveats: Repertoires sorted by FACS could include abundant clonotypes that are contaminants from the bulk population.

Ten or more counts support this clonotype. Its specificity is not known. The CDR3 contains 13 residues. CDR1 SNHLY and CDR2 FYNNEI come from the germline V gene. Trimming stripped 5 bases from V and 1 base from J, with 8 bases between. TCRdb recomputed calls from the 5' RACE reads with MiXCR, one row per CDR3 protein. The table has a few hundred thousand distinct CDR3 sequences, 6.9% seen once; the top ten hold roughly 0.9%. This sample comprised CD4+ T cells sorted from PBMCs, obtained 15 days after the yellow fever booster vaccination. The genes are TRBV2 and TRBJ1-1, with D possibly TRBD1 on 5 matching bases. This TCR derives from a man aged 30 to 39 who received the YFV17D yellow fever vaccine. In DNA, the CDR3 is TGTGCCAGCAGTTACCAGGGGAACACTGAAGCTTTCTTT. Translated: CASSYQGNTEAFF.